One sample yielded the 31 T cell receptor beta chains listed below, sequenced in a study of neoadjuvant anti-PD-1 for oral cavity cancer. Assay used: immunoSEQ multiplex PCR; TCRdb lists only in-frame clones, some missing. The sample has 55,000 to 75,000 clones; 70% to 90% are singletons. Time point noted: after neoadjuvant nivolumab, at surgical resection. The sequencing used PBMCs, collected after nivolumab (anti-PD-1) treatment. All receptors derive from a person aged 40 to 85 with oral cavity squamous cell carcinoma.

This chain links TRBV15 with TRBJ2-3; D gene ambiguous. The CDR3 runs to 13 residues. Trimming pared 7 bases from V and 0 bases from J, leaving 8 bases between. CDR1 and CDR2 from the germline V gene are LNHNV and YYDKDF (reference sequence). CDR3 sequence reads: CATTPGSTDTQYF. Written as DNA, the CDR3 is TGTGCCACCACCCCCGGGAGCACAGATACGCAGTATTTT.

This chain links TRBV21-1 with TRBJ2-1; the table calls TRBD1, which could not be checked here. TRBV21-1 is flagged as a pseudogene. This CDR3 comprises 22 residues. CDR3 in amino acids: CASSKAYRGDHFPPSSYNEQFF. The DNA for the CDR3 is TGTGCCAGCAGCAAAGCCTACAGGGGGGACCACTTCCCTCCTAGCTCCTACAATGAGCAGTTCTTC.

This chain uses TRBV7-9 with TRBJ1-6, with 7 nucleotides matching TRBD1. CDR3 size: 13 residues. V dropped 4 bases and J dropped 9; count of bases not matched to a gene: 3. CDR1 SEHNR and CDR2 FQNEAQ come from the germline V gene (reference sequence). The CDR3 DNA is TGTGCCAGCAGCTCCCAGGGGGGTTCACCCCTCCACTTT. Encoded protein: CASSSQGGSPLHF.

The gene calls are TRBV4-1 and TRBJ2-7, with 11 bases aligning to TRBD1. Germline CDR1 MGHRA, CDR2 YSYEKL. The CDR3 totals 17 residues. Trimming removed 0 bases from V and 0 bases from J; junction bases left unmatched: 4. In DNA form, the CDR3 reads TGCGCCAGCAGCCAAGAATGGACAGGGGGCAGCTCCTACGAGCAGTACTTC. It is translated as CASSQEWTGGSSYEQYF.

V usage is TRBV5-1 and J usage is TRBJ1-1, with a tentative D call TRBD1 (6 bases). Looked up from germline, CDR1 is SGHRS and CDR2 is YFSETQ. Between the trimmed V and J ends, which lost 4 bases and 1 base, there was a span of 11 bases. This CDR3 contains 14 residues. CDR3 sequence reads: CASSSQTGNTEAFF. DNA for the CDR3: TGCGCCAGCAGCAGCCAGACAGGGAACACTGAAGCTTTCTTT.

The CDR3 reads CASRLAQNTDTQYF. DNA of the CDR3: TGTGCCAGTCGTCTAGCGCAAAACACAGATACGCAGTATTTT. The rearrangement links TRBV7-3 to TRBJ2-3; D is perhaps TRBD2 (6 bases). Germline-derived CDR1 and CDR2 are SGHTA and FQGTGA. Trimming shortened V by 9 bases and J by 2 bases, and 15 bases separated the two germline ends. This CDR3 has 14 amino acids.

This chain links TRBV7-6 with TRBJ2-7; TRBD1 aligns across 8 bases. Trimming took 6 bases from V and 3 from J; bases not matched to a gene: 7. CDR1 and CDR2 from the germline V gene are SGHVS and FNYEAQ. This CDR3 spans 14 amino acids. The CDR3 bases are TGTGCCAGCAGTTCCGGGACAGGACACTACGAGCAGTACTTC. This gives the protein CASSSGTGHYEQYF.

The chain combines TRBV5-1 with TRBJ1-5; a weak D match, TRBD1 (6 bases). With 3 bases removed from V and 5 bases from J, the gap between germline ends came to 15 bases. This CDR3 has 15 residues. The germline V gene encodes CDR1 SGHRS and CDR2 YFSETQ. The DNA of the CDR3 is TGCGCCAGCAGCTCAACCGGGGGGGCGTATCAGCCCCAGCATTTT. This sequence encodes CASSSTGGAYQPQHF. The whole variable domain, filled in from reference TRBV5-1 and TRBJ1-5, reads KAGVTQTPRYLIKTRGQQVTLSCSPISGHRSVSWYQQTPGQGLQFLFEYFSETQRNKGNFPGRFSGRQFSNSRSEMNVSTLELGDSALYLCASSSTGGAYQPQHFGDGTRLSIL.

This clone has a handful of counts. CDR3 nucleotides: TGTGCCAGCAGCTCGGGACAGAGCTCCTACAATGAGCAGTTCTTC. Protein product: CASSSGQSSYNEQFF. This chain uses TRBV11-2 with TRBJ2-1; 7 nucleotides align to TRBD1. CDR1 SGHAT and CDR2 FQNNGV come from the germline V gene. The CDR3 spans 15 residues. V lost 4 bases to trimming and J lost 0 bases; unmatched junction nucleotides: 3.

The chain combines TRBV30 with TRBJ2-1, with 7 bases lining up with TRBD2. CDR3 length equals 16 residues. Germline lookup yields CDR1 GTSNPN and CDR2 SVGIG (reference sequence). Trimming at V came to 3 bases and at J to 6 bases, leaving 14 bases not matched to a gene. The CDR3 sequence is CAWRGRGLAEINEQFF. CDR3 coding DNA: TGTGCCTGGAGAGGAAGAGGGCTAGCGGAAATCAATGAGCAGTTCTTC.

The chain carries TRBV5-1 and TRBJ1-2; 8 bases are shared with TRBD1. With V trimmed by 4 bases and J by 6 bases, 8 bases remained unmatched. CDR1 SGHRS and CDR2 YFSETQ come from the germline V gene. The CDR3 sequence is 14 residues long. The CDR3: CASSPATGADGYTF. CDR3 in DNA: TGCGCCAGCAGCCCGGCGACAGGGGCTGATGGCTACACCTTC.

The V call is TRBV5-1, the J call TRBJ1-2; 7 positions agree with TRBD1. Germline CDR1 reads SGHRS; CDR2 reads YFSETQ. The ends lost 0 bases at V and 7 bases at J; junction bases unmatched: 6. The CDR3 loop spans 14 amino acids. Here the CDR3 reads CASSLGYRGGGYTF. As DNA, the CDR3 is TGCGCCAGCAGCTTGGGTTACAGGGGTGGTGGCTACACCTTC.

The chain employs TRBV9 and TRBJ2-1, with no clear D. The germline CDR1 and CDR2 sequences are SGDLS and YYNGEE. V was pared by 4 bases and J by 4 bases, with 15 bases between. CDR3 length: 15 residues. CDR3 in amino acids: CASSMTQGLYNEQFF. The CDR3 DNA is TGTGCCAGCAGCATGACCCAAGGGCTGTACAATGAGCAGTTCTTC.

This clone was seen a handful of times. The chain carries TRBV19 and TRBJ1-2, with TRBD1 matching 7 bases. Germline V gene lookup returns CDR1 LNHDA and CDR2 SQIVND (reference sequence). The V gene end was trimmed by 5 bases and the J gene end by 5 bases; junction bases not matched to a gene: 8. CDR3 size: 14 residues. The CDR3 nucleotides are TGTGCCAGTAGTCCTCCCGGGACAGCGTATGGCTACACCTTC. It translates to CASSPPGTAYGYTF.

CDR3 in amino acids: CASMDRRIYEQYF. The CDR3 DNA is TGTGCCAGTATGGACAGGCGTATCTACGAGCAGTACTTC. V and J are TRBV28 and TRBJ2-7; TRBD1 matches 7 bases. The CDR3 is 13 amino acids. Germline V CDR1 and CDR2: MDHEN, SYDVKM. V was pared by 9 bases and J by 3 bases, with 8 bases of the junction left unmatched.

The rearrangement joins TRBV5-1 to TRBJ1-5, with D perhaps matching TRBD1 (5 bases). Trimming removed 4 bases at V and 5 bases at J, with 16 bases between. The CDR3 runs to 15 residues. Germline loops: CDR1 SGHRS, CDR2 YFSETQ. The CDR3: CASSPLGGDHQPQHF. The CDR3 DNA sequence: TGCGCCAGCAGCCCCCTGGGGGGGGACCATCAGCCCCAGCATTTT.

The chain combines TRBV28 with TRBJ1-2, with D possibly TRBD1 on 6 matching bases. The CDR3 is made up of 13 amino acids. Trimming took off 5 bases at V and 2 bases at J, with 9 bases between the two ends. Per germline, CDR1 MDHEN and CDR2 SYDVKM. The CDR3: CASSTGPNYGYTF. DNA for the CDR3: TGTGCCAGCAGTACAGGGCCCAACTATGGCTACACCTTC.

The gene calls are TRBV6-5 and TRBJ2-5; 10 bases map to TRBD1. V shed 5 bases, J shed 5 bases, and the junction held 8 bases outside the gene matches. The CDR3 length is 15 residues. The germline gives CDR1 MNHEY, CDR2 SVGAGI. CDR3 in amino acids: CASSQGQGRTETQYF. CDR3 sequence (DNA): TGTGCCAGCAGTCAGGGACAGGGGAGGACGGAGACCCAGTACTTC.

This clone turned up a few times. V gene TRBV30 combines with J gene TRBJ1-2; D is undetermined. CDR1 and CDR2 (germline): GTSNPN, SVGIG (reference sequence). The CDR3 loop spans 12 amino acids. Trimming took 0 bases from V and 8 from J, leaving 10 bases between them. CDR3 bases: TGTGCCTGGAGTGTACGGGCCGGAGGCTACACCTTC. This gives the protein CAWSVRAGGYTF. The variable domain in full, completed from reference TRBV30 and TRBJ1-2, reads SQTIHQWPATLVQPVGSPLSLECTVEGTSNPNLYWYRQAAGRGLQLLFYSVGIGQISSEVPQNLSASRPQDRQFILSSKKLLLSDSGFYLCAWSVRAGGYTFGSGTRLTVV.

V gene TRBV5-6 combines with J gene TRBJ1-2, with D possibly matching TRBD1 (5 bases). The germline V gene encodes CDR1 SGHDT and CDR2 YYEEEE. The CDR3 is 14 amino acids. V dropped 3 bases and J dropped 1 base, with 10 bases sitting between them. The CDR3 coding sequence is TGTGCCAGCAGCTCTGACAGCGATAACTATGGCTACACCTTC. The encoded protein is CASSSDSDNYGYTF.

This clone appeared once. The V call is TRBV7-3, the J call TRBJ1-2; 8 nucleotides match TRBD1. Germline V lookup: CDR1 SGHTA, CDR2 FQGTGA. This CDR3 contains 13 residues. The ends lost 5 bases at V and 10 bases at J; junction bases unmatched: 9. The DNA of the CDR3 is TGTGCCAGCAGCCGCGGACAGGGTGTTGACTACACCTTC. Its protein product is CASSRGQGVDYTF.

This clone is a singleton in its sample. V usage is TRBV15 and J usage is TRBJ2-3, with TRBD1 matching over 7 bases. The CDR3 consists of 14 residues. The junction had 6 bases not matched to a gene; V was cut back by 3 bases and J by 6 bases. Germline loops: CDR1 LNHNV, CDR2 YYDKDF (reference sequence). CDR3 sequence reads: CATSSLSQGDTQYF. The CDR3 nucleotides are TGTGCCACCAGCAGCCTCTCACAGGGGGATACGCAGTATTTT.

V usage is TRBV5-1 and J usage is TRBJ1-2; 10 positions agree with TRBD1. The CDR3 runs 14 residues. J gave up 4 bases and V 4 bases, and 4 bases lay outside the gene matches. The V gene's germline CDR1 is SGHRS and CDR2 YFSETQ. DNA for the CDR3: TGCGCCAGCAGCCCGGGACAGGGGCTCTATGGCTACACCTTC. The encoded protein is CASSPGQGLYGYTF.

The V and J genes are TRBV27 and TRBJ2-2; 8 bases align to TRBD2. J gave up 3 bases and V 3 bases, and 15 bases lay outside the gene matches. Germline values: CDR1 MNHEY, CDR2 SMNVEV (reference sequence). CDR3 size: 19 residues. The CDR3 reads CASSFGPGKRGPHTGELFF. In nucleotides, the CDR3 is TGTGCCAGCAGTTTTGGGCCCGGGAAGCGGGGGCCTCACACCGGGGAGCTGTTTTTT.

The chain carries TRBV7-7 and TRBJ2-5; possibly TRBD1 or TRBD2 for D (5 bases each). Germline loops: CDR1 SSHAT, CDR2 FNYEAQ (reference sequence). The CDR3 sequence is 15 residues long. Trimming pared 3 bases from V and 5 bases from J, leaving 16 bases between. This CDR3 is CASSFGTRQEETQYF. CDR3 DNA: TGTGCCAGCAGCTTCGGGACCCGCCAGGAGGAGACCCAGTACTTC.

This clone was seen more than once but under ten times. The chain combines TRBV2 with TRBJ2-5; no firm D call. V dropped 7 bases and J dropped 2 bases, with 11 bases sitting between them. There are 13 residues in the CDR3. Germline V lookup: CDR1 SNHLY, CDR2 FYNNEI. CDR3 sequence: CASTLWLQETQYF. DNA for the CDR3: TGTGCCAGCACCCTTTGGCTACAAGAGACCCAGTACTTC.

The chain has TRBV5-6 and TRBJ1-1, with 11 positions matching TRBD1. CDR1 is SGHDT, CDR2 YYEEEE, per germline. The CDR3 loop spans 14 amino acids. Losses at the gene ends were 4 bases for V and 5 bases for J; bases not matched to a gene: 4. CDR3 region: CASSTGTGGTEAFF. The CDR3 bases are TGTGCCAGCAGCACCGGGACAGGGGGGACTGAAGCTTTCTTT.

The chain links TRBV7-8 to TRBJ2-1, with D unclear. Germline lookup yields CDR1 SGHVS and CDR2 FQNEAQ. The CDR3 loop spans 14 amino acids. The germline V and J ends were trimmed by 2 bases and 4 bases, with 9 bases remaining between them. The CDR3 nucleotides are TGTGCCAGCAGCTTACGTGGGGTTTACAATGAGCAGTTCTTC. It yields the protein CASSLRGVYNEQFF.

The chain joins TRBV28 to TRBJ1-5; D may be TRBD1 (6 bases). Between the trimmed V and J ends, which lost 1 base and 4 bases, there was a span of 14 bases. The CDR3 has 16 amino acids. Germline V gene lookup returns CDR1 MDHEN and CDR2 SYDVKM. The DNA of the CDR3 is TGTGCCAGCAGTTTATTAGGGGGAGGAAGGAATCAGCCCCAGCATTTT. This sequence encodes CASSLLGGGRNQPQHF.

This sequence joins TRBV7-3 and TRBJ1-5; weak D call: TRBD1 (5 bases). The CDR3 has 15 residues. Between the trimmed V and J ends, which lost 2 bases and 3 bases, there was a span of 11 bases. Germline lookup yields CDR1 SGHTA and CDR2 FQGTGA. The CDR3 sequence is CASSLSGGNNQPQHF. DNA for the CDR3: TGTGCCAGCAGCTTATCTGGGGGAAACAATCAGCCCCAGCATTTT.

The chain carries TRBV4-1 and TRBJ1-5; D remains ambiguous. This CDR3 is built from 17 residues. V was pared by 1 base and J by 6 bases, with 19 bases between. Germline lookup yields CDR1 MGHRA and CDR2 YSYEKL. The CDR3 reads CASSQVNLGLGSQPQHF. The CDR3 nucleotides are TGCGCCAGCAGCCAAGTCAATTTAGGGTTAGGGAGTCAGCCCCAGCATTTT.